This TCR beta chain was obtained from a study of spatial heterogeneity in lung cancer. Time point indicated: sample taken at primary tumor resection. Germline CDR1 DFQATT, CDR2 SNEGSKA (reference sequence). V lost 3 bases and J lost 7; bases outside the gene matches: 5. There are 12 residues in the CDR3. TCRdb analysed the 5' RACE reads with MiXCR anew, one entry per CDR3 protein. The sample holds fewer than 45,000 distinct CDR3 sequences, about 6.5% seen once. Study results and limitations: Resection blood, more than follow-up blood, showed ubiquitous expanded tumor TCRs.

The sample holds a few counts of this clonotype. Antigen unknown. The sequencing used PBMCs, collected at surgery. The TCR comes from a female donor with early-stage non-small cell lung cancer. The V call is TRBV20-1, the J call TRBJ2-7, with 8 bases that match TRBD1. The CDR3 region is CSASQGAREQYF. The CDR3 DNA reads TGCAGTGCTAGTCAGGGGGCCAGGGAGCAGTACTTC.